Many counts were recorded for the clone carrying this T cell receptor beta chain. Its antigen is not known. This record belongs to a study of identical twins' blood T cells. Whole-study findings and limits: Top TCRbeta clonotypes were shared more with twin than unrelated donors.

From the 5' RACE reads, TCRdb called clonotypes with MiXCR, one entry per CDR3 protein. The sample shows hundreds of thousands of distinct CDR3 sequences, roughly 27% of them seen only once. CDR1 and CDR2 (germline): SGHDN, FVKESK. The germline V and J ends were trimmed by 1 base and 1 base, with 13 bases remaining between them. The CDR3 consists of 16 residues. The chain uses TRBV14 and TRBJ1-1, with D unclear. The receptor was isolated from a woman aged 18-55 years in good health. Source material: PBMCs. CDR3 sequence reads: CASSQGTFPANTEAFF. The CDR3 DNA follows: TGTGCCAGCAGCCAAGGGACGTTCCCGGCGAACACTGAAGCTTTCTTT.